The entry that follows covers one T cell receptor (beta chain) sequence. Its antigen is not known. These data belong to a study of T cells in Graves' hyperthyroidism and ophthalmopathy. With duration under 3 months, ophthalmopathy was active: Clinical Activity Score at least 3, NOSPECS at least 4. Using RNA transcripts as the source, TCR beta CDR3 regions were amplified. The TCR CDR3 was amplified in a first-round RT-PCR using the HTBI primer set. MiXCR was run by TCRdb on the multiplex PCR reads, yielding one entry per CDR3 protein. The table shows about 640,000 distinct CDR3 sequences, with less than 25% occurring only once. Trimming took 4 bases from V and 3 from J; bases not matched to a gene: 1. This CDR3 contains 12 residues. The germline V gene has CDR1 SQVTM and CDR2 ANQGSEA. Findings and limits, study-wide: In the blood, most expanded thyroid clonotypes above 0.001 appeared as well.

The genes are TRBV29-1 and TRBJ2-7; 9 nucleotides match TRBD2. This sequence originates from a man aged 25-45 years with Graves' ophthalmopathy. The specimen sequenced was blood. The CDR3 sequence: CSVGTSDYEQYF. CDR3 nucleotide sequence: TGCAGCGTTGGGACTAGCGACTACGAGCAGTACTTC.